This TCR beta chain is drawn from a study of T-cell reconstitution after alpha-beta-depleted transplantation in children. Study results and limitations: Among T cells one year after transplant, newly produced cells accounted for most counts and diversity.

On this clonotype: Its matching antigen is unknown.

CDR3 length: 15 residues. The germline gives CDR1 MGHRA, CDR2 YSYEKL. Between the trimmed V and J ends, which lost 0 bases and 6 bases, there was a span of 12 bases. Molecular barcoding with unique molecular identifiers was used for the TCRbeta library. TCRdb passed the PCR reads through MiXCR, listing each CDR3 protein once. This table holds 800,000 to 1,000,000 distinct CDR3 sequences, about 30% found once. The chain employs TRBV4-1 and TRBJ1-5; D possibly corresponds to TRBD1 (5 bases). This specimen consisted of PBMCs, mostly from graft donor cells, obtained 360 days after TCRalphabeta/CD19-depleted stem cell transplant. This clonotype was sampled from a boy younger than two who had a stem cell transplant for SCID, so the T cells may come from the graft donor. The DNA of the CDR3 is TGCGCCAGCAGCCAAGATGGGTGGGGGACTCAGCCCCAGCATTTT. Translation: CASSQDGWGTQPQHF.